Presented here are 28 T cell receptor beta chains from one specimen sequenced in a study of spatial heterogeneity in lung cancer. TCRdb re-called the 5' RACE reads with MiXCR, one entry per CDR3 protein. The repertoire holds around 12,000 distinct CDR3 sequences, with 4% to 6% as singletons. This sample's time point: sample taken at primary tumor resection. Points from the study as a whole: Tumor mutation count correlated with how many alpha and beta TCRs expanded intratumorally.

Their antigens are not known. Sequencing was performed on lung tumor tissue, taken at surgery. Receptors originate from a male donor with early-stage non-small cell lung cancer.

This clonotype occurred many times. The chain combines TRBV30 with TRBJ2-1; 15 nucleotides match TRBD2. Looked up from germline, CDR1 is GTSNPN and CDR2 is SVGIG (reference sequence). With V trimmed by 5 bases and J by 0 bases, 2 bases remained unmatched. This CDR3 region has 16 residues. The CDR3 DNA is TGTGCCTGGGGACTAGCGGGGGGGAGCTCCTACAATGAGCAGTTCTTC. Protein product: CAWGLAGGSSYNEQFF.

Many counts were recorded for this clonotype. The chain employs TRBV20-1 and TRBJ2-3; D is undetermined. With 3 bases removed from V and 6 bases from J, the gap between germline ends came to 10 bases. The CDR3 loop spans 12 amino acids. CDR1 and CDR2 (germline): DFQATT, SNEGSKA (reference sequence). CDR3 loop: CSARPSSDTQYF. The CDR3 region has the DNA TGCAGTGCTAGGCCTTCTTCGGATACGCAGTATTTT.

In its sample, this clonotype was seen many times. The V and J genes are TRBV7-2 and TRBJ1-1, with no clear D. Germline V gives CDR1 SGHTA, CDR2 FQGNSA. This CDR3 has 12 amino acids. Trimming removed 5 bases from V and 7 bases from J, with 11 bases in between. CDR3 DNA sequence: TGTGCCAGCAGCCGGAGCCCGGATGAAGCTTTCTTT. Encoded protein: CASSRSPDEAFF.

The chain recombines TRBV12-3 or TRBV12-4 with TRBJ1-2; D uncertain. The ends were cut back, 6 bases at V and 7 bases at J, with 12 bases in the middle. This CDR3 is 12 amino acids long. CDR3 protein: CASSPGALGYTF. The DNA for the CDR3 is TGTGCCAGCAGCCCTGGAGCTCTTGGCTACACCTTC.

This rearrangement joins TRBV25-1 to TRBJ2-5; 9 nucleotides align to TRBD1. CDR3 length: 15 amino acids. Germline CDR1 MGHDK, CDR2 SYGVNS. With 6 bases clipped from V and 2 bases from J, the junction kept 7 bases outside the gene matches. CDR3 nucleotides: TGTGCCAGCAGCCTCCCGACAGGGGGGCAAGAGACCCAGTACTTC. Translation gives CASSLPTGGQETQYF.

This clonotype has a count of ten or more. The chain employs TRBV4-3 and TRBJ2-1; TRBD2 aligns across 11 bases. Trimming cost V 6 bases and J 8 bases; bases outside gene matches: 3. The CDR3 contains 13 residues. Germline V lookup: CDR1 LGHNA, CDR2 YSLEER. CDR3 nucleotide sequence: TGCGCCAGCAGTTTACTAGCGGGAGATGAGCAGTTCTTC. It translates to CASSLLAGDEQFF.

As concerns this clonotype: Relative to the germline gene, one junction end is altered; a read error may explain this. This chain uses TRBV12-3 or TRBV12-4 with TRBJ1-2; D ambiguous. CDR3 size: 12 residues. CDR3 residues: CASTLGGYGYTF. The CDR3 nucleotides are TGTGCCAGCACTTTAGGAGGTTATGGCTACACCTTC.

The sample holds many counts of this clonotype. The rearrangement uses TRBV18 and TRBJ2-7; D might be TRBD1 (5 bases). Germline loops: CDR1 KGHSH, CDR2 LQKENI. V gave up 3 bases and J gave up 2 bases, with 11 bases separating them. This CDR3 has 14 residues. CDR3 nucleotide sequence: TGTGCCAGCTCACCCCGCCAGGGCACCTACGAGCAGTACGTC. It is translated as CASSPRQGTYEQYV.

The chain carries TRBV7-9 and TRBJ2-2; unclear D gene. The CDR3 has 14 amino acids. The V end lost 1 base, the J end lost 4 bases, and 7 bases lay between the germline ends. The germline V gene encodes CDR1 SEHNR and CDR2 FQNEAQ (reference sequence). CDR3 DNA: TGTGCCAGCAGCTTAGTAGCTACCACCGGGGAGCTGTTTTTT. Protein sequence: CASSLVATTGELFF.

This clonotype appeared many times. V gene TRBV2 combines with J gene TRBJ1-3; D gene uncertain. Germline V gene data show CDR1 as SNHLY and CDR2 as FYNNEI. V shed 8 bases and J shed 1 base, with 12 bases lying between them. The CDR3 spans 14 residues. The CDR3 here is CASRGDVSGNTIYF. CDR3 DNA sequence: TGTGCCAGCCGGGGAGACGTTTCTGGAAACACCATATATTTT.

Relative to its sample, this clonotype is medium-sized. J is TRBJ2-5 and V is TRBV3-1, with 7 positions matching TRBD1. The germline CDR1 and CDR2 sequences are LGHDT and YNNKEL (reference sequence). V lost 4 bases and J lost 3; bases outside the gene matches: 2. CDR3 length: 13 residues. The CDR3 sequence is CASSPTGKETQYF. The DNA of the CDR3 is TGTGCCAGCAGCCCGACAGGGAAAGAGACCCAGTACTTC.

Many counts were recorded for this clonotype. The V and J genes are TRBV6-5 and TRBJ1-6; D is possibly TRBD1 (5 bases). Per germline, CDR1 MNHEY and CDR2 SVGAGI. CDR3 size: 13 residues. V was shortened by 5 bases and J by 5 bases, with 7 bases between the two germline ends. The CDR3 DNA follows: TGTGCCAGCAGTGACAGAAATAATTCACCCCTCCACTTT. This encodes CASSDRNNSPLHF.

This clonotype was observed at least ten times. J is TRBJ1-1 and V is TRBV4-2; D is possibly TRBD1 (5 bases). The length of the CDR3 is 15 residues. Germline loops: CDR1 LGHNA, CDR2 YNFKEQ. V lost 0 bases and J lost 6, with 14 bases in between. CDR3 loop: CASSQDWQGDAEAFF. DNA for the CDR3: TGTGCCAGCAGCCAAGATTGGCAGGGAGATGCTGAAGCTTTCTTT.

This clonotype was seen repeatedly, ten times or more. The rearrangement links TRBV4-2 to TRBJ2-2, with TRBD2 matching over 7 bases. Per the germline V gene, CDR1 is LGHNA and CDR2 is YNFKEQ. J was trimmed by 0 bases and V by 1 base; bases with no gene match: 2. The CDR3 contains 16 residues. This CDR3 is CASSQGLAANTGELFF. CDR3 sequence (DNA): TGTGCCAGCAGCCAAGGGCTAGCGGCGAACACCGGGGAGCTGTTTTTT.

This clonotype was counted many times. The rearrangement links TRBV7-9 to TRBJ2-3, with TRBD2 matching over 8 bases. Germline trimming cut 5 bases from V and 2 bases from J; bases unmatched to any gene: 9. From germline, CDR1 is SEHNR and CDR2 FQNEAQ (reference sequence). The CDR3 has 16 residues. CDR3 protein: CASSPELADVTDTQYF. The CDR3 DNA reads TGTGCCAGCAGCCCAGAACTAGCGGACGTCACAGATACGCAGTATTTT.

Many counts were recorded for this clonotype. V usage is TRBV7-9 and J usage is TRBJ1-1; a weak D match, TRBD1 (6 bases). From germline, CDR1 is SEHNR and CDR2 FQNEAQ (reference sequence). V was clipped by 2 bases and J by 5 bases, with 15 bases between them. The CDR3 sequence is 15 residues long. The CDR3 here is CASSLLRQGRTEAFF. CDR3 nucleotides: TGTGCCAGCAGCTTACTTAGGCAGGGGAGGACTGAAGCTTTCTTT.

V usage is TRBV6-2 or TRBV6-3 and J usage is TRBJ1-3; 11 bases match TRBD1. V lost 6 bases and J lost 4; bases outside the gene matches: 5. Germline CDR1 reads MNHEY; CDR2 reads SVGEGT. The CDR3 is 15 residues long. CDR3 in DNA: TGTGCCAGCAGCCACGGACAGGGGGCCGGAAACACCATATATTTT. Its protein is CASSHGQGAGNTIYF.

V and J are TRBV27 and TRBJ1-2; a possible D gene is TRBD1 (6 bases). Germline V gene lookup returns CDR1 MNHEY and CDR2 SMNVEV (reference sequence). CDR3 length equals 15 residues. V was cut by 6 bases and J by 6 bases, with 20 bases left in between. The CDR3 region has the DNA TGTGCCAGCAGAGCGGCTGGGGGCGGCCTGCATGGCTACACCTTC. As protein: CASRAAGGGLHGYTF.

This clonotype showed up many times. The rearrangement links TRBV6-2 or TRBV6-3 to TRBJ2-7, with 8 bases that match TRBD2. Germline V gene lookup returns CDR1 MNHEY and CDR2 SVGEGT. The CDR3 covers 14 residues. V trimming: 4 bases; J trimming: 5 bases; junction bases outside the gene matches: 7. The CDR3 sequence: CASSSTGGANEQYF. The CDR3 DNA reads TGTGCCAGCAGTTCTACCGGGGGGGCCAACGAGCAGTACTTC.

This clonotype was seen at least ten times. This chain uses TRBV20-1 with TRBJ1-2; unclear D gene. The germline V and J ends were trimmed by 5 bases and 0 bases, with 10 bases remaining between them. Germline V CDR1 and CDR2: DFQATT, SNEGSKA (reference sequence). The CDR3 has 13 amino acids. CDR3 DNA sequence: TGCAGTGCTCAAAGCGGGACTAACTATGGCTACACCTTC. Protein product: CSAQSGTNYGYTF.

This chain joins TRBV12-3 or TRBV12-4 and TRBJ2-7; D uncertain. V gave up 2 bases and J gave up 6 bases, with 8 bases separating them. The CDR3 is 12 residues long. DNA of the CDR3: TGTGCCAGCAGTTTAATCCACAGCGAGCAGTACTTC. Its protein product is CASSLIHSEQYF.

This clonotype was observed at least ten times. This sequence joins TRBV6-6 and TRBJ2-7, with 10 positions matching TRBD2. The CDR3 is 16 residues long. After removal of 1 base from V and 2 bases from J, the junction contained 5 bases not matched to a gene. CDR1 is MNHNY, CDR2 SVGAGI, per germline (reference sequence). The CDR3 reads CASSYLGLAGAYEQYV. DNA of the CDR3: TGTGCCAGCAGTTACTTGGGGCTAGCGGGAGCCTACGAGCAGTACGTC.

This clonotype has ten or more counts. The V and J genes are TRBV29-1 and TRBJ2-7, with D perhaps matching TRBD2 (7 bases). In germline, CDR1 is SQVTM, CDR2 ANQGSEA. CDR3 size: 14 residues. The V gene lost 4 bases and the J gene lost 2 bases, with 15 bases spanning the gap. This chain's CDR3 is CSVVYRAGAYEQYF. The CDR3 bases are TGCAGCGTTGTCTACAGGGCGGGAGCCTACGAGCAGTACTTC.

The table lists this clonotype with many counts. V and J are TRBV7-2 and TRBJ2-5, with 10 bases matching TRBD1. Germline-derived CDR1 and CDR2 are SGHTA and FQGNSA. The J segment lost 9 bases and the V segment lost 2 bases, leaving 15 bases of the junction unmatched. CDR3 length: 17 amino acids. The CDR3 sequence is CASSLIRSGQGKAAQYF. DNA for the CDR3: TGTGCCAGCAGCTTAATCCGATCGGGACAGGGGAAGGCGGCCCAGTACTTC.

This clonotype was counted many times. The chain has TRBV5-4 and TRBJ2-3; perhaps TRBD2 as D (6 bases). The CDR3 sequence is 16 residues long. Germline lookup yields CDR1 SGHNT and CDR2 YYREEE (reference sequence). Trimming left V 0 bases short and J 0 bases short, with 11 bases between. The DNA for the CDR3 is TGTGCCAGCAGCTTGGGATACGGGGGAAGCACAGATACGCAGTATTTT. Amino acid sequence: CASSLGYGGSTDTQYF.

This clonotype was found a few times. The chain has TRBV20-1 and TRBJ2-3, with a tentative D call TRBD2 (6 bases). This CDR3 is built from 16 residues. Looked up from germline, CDR1 is DFQATT and CDR2 is SNEGSKA (reference sequence). Trimming removed 0 bases from V and 5 bases from J, with 18 bases in between. The CDR3 sequence: CSARDWEASRVDTQYF. The CDR3, as DNA: TGCAGTGCTAGAGATTGGGAGGCATCTAGAGTAGATACGCAGTATTTT.

This clonotype was counted ten times or more. The rearrangement uses TRBV6-6 and TRBJ1-2, with 8 bases matching TRBD1. V was pared by 4 bases and J by 4 bases, with 5 bases of the junction left unmatched. The CDR3 is made up of 14 amino acids. The V gene's germline CDR1 is MNHNY and CDR2 SVGAGI (reference sequence). CDR3 in amino acids: CASSSTGQAYGYTF. The CDR3 DNA is TGTGCCAGCAGTTCCACGGGACAGGCCTATGGCTACACCTTC.

This clonotype has at least ten counts. This chain joins TRBV6-2 or TRBV6-3 and TRBJ1-5, with a possible D match to TRBD1 (6 bases). Germline-derived CDR1 and CDR2 are MNHEY and SVGEGT. The CDR3 loop spans 16 amino acids. The V gene lost 2 bases and the J gene lost 7 bases, with 18 bases spanning the gap. As DNA, the CDR3 is TGTGCCAGCAGTTACCAAAACTATCCCGGGGGCCAGCCCCAGCATTTT. It yields the protein CASSYQNYPGGQPQHF.